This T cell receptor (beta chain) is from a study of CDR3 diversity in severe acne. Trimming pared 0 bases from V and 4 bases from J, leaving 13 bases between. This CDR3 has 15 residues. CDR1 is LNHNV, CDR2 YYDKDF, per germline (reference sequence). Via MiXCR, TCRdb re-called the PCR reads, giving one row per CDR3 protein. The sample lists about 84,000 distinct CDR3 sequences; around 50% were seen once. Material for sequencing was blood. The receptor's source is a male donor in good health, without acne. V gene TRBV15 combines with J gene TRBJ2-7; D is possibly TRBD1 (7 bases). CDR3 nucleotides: TGTGCCACCAGCAGAGATCGGGGGACAGCGTACGAGCAGTACTTC. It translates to CATSRDRGTAYEQYF.